A selection of T cell receptor beta chains follows, all from one sample in a study of lymphopenia after photon versus proton radiotherapy. The assay was immunoSEQ multiplex PCR, and TCRdb's table has in-frame clones only and misses some. Among tens of thousands of clones listed, approximately 80% were seen once. The specimen was peripheral blood, collected from a patient treated with proton-based radiotherapy. The receptor set was obtained from a woman between 65 and 79 years old with pancreatic cancer. The CDR3 runs from the conserved cysteine through the conserved F or W. Rows give clone size only sometimes, using once, few, many, or a class for an expanded clone.

V gene	clone size	J gene	CDR3 protein
TRBV19	-	TRBJ1-2	CASSVAGAGGYTF
TRBV30	few	TRBJ1-1	CAWSVGDRVTEAFF
TRBV29-1	-	TRBJ1-1	CSVVISMNTEAFF
TRBV14	-	TRBJ2-7	CASSQAGLEQYF
TRBV11-2	-	TRBJ1-1	CASSQGRRQGAFF
TRBV28	few	TRBJ1-2	CASSFGRWKDSGFYGYTF
TRBV27	-	TRBJ1-6	CASSLGAYNSPLHF
TRBV5-1	-	TRBJ1-5	CASSPGGGNQPQHF
TRBV7-2	-	TRBJ2-3	CASSSPESGRFIDTQYF
TRBV7-3	-	TRBJ1-2	CASSSDSLVGYTF
TRBV4-1	once	TRBJ2-6	CASGREYSGANVLTF
TRBV28	-	TRBJ2-5	CASSLWPGRETQYF
TRBV11-2	-	TRBJ2-5	CASSLGSAVIRETQYF
TRBV9	-	TRBJ2-5	CASSEGTVTSETQYF
TRBV19	-	TRBJ1-2	CASSIYDSPNYGYTF
TRBV6-5	-	TRBJ1-3	CASSSGARGNTIYF
TRBV4-2	-	TRBJ2-1	CASSRGTGAGSPNEQFF
TRBV7-6	-	TRBJ2-1	CASSSEREEGINEQFF
TRBV5-6	-	TRBJ2-7	CASSSGLAPYEQYF
TRBV7-3	-	TRBJ2-3	CASSLTGTSGTDTQYF
TRBV4-3	-	TRBJ2-7	CASSQDRYRDGGDEQYF
TRBV11-2	-	TRBJ1-1	CATSDSGTPNTEAFF
TRBV4-1	-	TRBJ2-1	CASSPRAGVYNEQFF
TRBV5-4	-	TRBJ1-1	CASSLGMNTEAFF
TRBV28	once	TRBJ2-7	CASRPGGTGPAEQYF
TRBV6-8	once	TRBJ2-5	CASSYKEAGRKETQYF
TRBV7-3	-	TRBJ2-3	CASSLGTGFQDTQYF